The present entry profiles one T cell receptor (beta chain) with its context. This sample is drawn from a study of blood T cell repertoires in COVID-19. On the study more broadly: Researchers got acute and convalescent COVID-19 samples from the United States, Italy and Spain. T cells, B-cell-depleted T cells, or PBMCs provided the cDNA or gDNA that served as material.

Methods used by the authors: Amplification of reference gene primers was used by the study to estimate nucleated cell counts. The assay was immunoSEQ multiplex PCR, and TCRdb's table has in-frame clones only and misses some. D and trimming come from the DNA, and the V and J calls and clone size come from that table. The repertoire consists of 70,000 to 95,000 clones, with roughly 77% occurring once and the leading ten covering around 13%. Deletions cut 0 bases from V and 2 bases from J, with 11 bases between. This CDR3 is built from 16 residues. CDR1 and CDR2 from the germline V gene are LNHNV and YYDKDF (reference sequence).

The J gene is TRBJ1-5, the V gene TRBV15; D uncertain. Specimen: peripheral blood. The sequence was obtained from a human donor in a cohort sampled during active COVID-19. CDR3 DNA: TGTGCCACCAGCAGAGAGTGGAGGTCTGGCAATCAGCCCCAGCATTTT. Translating gives CATSREWRSGNQPQHF.